The rows below give T cell receptor beta chains drawn from one sample of a study of CD8+ T cells in alopecia areata. Assay: immunoSEQ multiplex PCR; the TCRdb copy retains only in-frame clones and omits some. The repertoire has about 150,000 clones, around 60% of them found once; the top ten carry 6.4%. The sequencing here drew on CD4+ T cells sorted from blood, taken at week 0. Receptor source: a human donor with alopecia areata. Both conserved end residues are part of each CDR3. Each record gives: D gene, V gene, clone size, J gene, CDR3 protein, CDR3 DNA. A D gene is named only where the DNA matches it firmly. A clone size is listed for some rows: how often the clone was seen (once, few, many), or a class if it is expanded.

d_gene: NA
v_gene: TRBV30
abundance: NA
j_gene: TRBJ1-6
CDR3aa: CAWSAGQDNSPLHF
CDR3nt: TGTGCCTGGAGTGCCGGGCAGGATAATTCACCCCTCCACTTT

d_gene: NA
v_gene: TRBV29-1
abundance: few
j_gene: TRBJ1-1
CDR3aa: CSVSPMNTEAFF
CDR3nt: TGCAGCGTATCACCCATGAACACTGAAGCTTTCTTT

d_gene: TRBD2
v_gene: TRBV6-5
abundance: few
j_gene: TRBJ2-7
CDR3aa: CASSYSSAGSYEQYF
CDR3nt: TGTGCCAGCAGTTACTCATCAGCGGGGAGCTACGAGCAGTACTTC

d_gene: NA
v_gene: TRBV29-1
abundance: NA
j_gene: TRBJ2-5
CDR3aa: CSVRRQEETQYF
CDR3nt: TGCAGCGTCCGTCGACAGGAAGAGACCCAGTACTTC

d_gene: NA
v_gene: TRBV5-6
abundance: NA
j_gene: TRBJ2-7
CDR3aa: CASTRAPVRGNEQYF
CDR3nt: TGTGCCAGCACCCGGGCTCCGGTTCGTGGAAACGAGCAGTACTTC

d_gene: NA
v_gene: TRBV5-1
abundance: NA
j_gene: TRBJ2-3
CDR3aa: CASSWKSTDTQYF
CDR3nt: TGCGCCAGCAGCTGGAAGAGCACAGATACGCAGTATTTT

d_gene: TRBD1
v_gene: TRBV6-5
abundance: few
j_gene: TRBJ1-4
CDR3aa: CASSYTGQWGEKLFF
CDR3nt: TGTGCCAGCAGTTACACGGGACAGTGGGGTGAAAAACTGTTTTTT

d_gene: NA
v_gene: TRBV7-2
abundance: once
j_gene: TRBJ2-4
CDR3aa: CATSRRDRDIQYF
CDR3nt: TGTGCCACCTCACGCCGGGACCGGGACATTCAGTACTTC

d_gene: NA
v_gene: TRBV7-3
abundance: NA
j_gene: TRBJ2-5
CDR3aa: CATSPGVRETQYF
CDR3nt: TGTGCCACCTCCCCGGGGGTTCGAGAGACCCAGTACTTC

d_gene: TRBD2
v_gene: TRBV18
abundance: NA
j_gene: TRBJ2-2
CDR3aa: CASSPGLRDGELFF
CDR3nt: TGTGCCAGCTCACCGGGACTAAGGGACGGGGAGCTGTTTTTT

d_gene: NA
v_gene: TRBV7-9
abundance: NA
j_gene: TRBJ2-5
CDR3aa: CASSSLRGAGETQYF
CDR3nt: TGTGCCAGCAGTAGTCTCCGGGGGGCCGGGGAGACCCAGTACTTC

d_gene: TRBD1
v_gene: TRBV29-1
abundance: NA
j_gene: TRBJ2-5
CDR3aa: CSVSQGAGQETQYF
CDR3nt: TGCAGCGTCTCTCAGGGGGCCGGGCAAGAGACCCAGTACTTC

d_gene: NA
v_gene: TRBV7-9
abundance: NA
j_gene: TRBJ1-5
CDR3aa: CASSSGGNQPQHF
CDR3nt: TGTGCCAGCAGCTCCGGAGGCAATCAGCCCCAGCATTTT

d_gene: NA
v_gene: TRBV7-9
abundance: few
j_gene: TRBJ2-7
CDR3aa: CASSLAQGKHEQYF
CDR3nt: TGTGCCAGCAGCTTAGCGCAGGGGAAACACGAGCAGTACTTC

d_gene: TRBD1
v_gene: TRBV7-2
abundance: few
j_gene: TRBJ1-6
CDR3aa: CASSGSGGLGISPLHF
CDR3nt: TGTGCCAGCAGCGGTTCAGGGGGCCTTGGGATTTCACCCCTCCACTTT

d_gene: NA
v_gene: TRBV14
abundance: few
j_gene: TRBJ2-7
CDR3aa: CASRPDSSYEQYF
CDR3nt: TGTGCCAGCAGACCGGACAGCTCCTACGAGCAGTACTTC

d_gene: TRBD2
v_gene: TRBV11-3
abundance: once
j_gene: TRBJ2-7
CDR3aa: CASSPRGDEQYF
CDR3nt: TGTGCCAGCAGTCCTCGGGGGGACGAGCAGTACTTC

d_gene: NA
v_gene: TRBV27
abundance: NA
j_gene: TRBJ1-1
CDR3aa: CASKPPVGTEAFF
CDR3nt: TGTGCCAGCAAACCCCCTGTGGGCACTGAAGCTTTCTTT

d_gene: NA
v_gene: TRBV19
abundance: NA
j_gene: TRBJ1-2
CDR3aa: CASSTGALWGYGYTF
CDR3nt: TGTGCCAGTAGTACGGGCGCCCTTTGGGGCTATGGCTACACCTTC

d_gene: NA
v_gene: TRBV13
abundance: NA
j_gene: TRBJ1-1
CDR3aa: CASSLDPTVTEAFF
CDR3nt: TGTGCCAGCAGCTTAGACCCTACAGTGACTGAAGCTTTCTTT

d_gene: NA
v_gene: TRBV6-6
abundance: NA
j_gene: TRBJ1-1
CDR3aa: CASGMGNTATEAFF
CDR3nt: TGTGCCAGCGGGATGGGCAACACCGCGACTGAAGCTTTCTTT

d_gene: TRBD1
v_gene: TRBV4-1
abundance: NA
j_gene: TRBJ1-2
CDR3aa: CASSQTTGQDSGYTF
CDR3nt: TGCGCCAGCAGCCAAACGACAGGGCAGGATAGTGGCTACACCTTC

d_gene: TRBD1
v_gene: TRBV30
abundance: NA
j_gene: TRBJ2-3
CDR3aa: CAQDRDNTDTQYF
CDR3nt: TGTGCCCAGGACAGGGACAACACAGATACGCAGTATTTT

d_gene: NA
v_gene: TRBV7-2
abundance: NA
j_gene: TRBJ2-7
CDR3aa: CASSSGATTSSYEQYF
CDR3nt: TGTGCCAGCAGCTCGGGGGCGACGACGAGCTCCTACGAGCAGTACTTC

d_gene: NA
v_gene: TRBV18
abundance: NA
j_gene: TRBJ1-1
CDR3aa: CASSPPAGKNTEAFF
CDR3nt: TGTGCCAGCTCACCACCTGCGGGCAAGAACACTGAAGCTTTCTTT

d_gene: NA
v_gene: TRBV7-9
abundance: once
j_gene: TRBJ1-1
CDR3aa: CASSLNRRNTEAFF
CDR3nt: TGTGCCAGCAGCTTAAACAGAAGGAACACTGAAGCTTTCTTT

d_gene: TRBD1
v_gene: TRBV4-3
abundance: NA
j_gene: TRBJ1-6
CDR3aa: CASSQERDRANSPLHF
CDR3nt: TGCGCCAGCAGCCAAGAAAGGGACAGGGCTAATTCACCCCTCCACTTT

d_gene: NA
v_gene: TRBV18
abundance: many
j_gene: TRBJ1-6
CDR3aa: CASSPGPPKASPLHF
CDR3nt: TGTGCCAGCTCACCAGGGCCACCCAAAGCTTCACCCCTCCACTTT

d_gene: NA
v_gene: TRBV27
abundance: NA
j_gene: TRBJ1-4
CDR3aa: CASTSYLRRGNEKLFF
CDR3nt: TGTGCCAGCACTTCATATTTACGACGGGGTAATGAAAAACTGTTTTTT

d_gene: NA
v_gene: TRBV29-1
abundance: NA
j_gene: TRBJ1-2
CDR3aa: CSVVTDNYGYTF
CDR3nt: TGCAGCGTTGTAACGGATAACTATGGCTACACCTTC

d_gene: NA
v_gene: TRBV6-5
abundance: NA
j_gene: TRBJ1-2
CDR3aa: CASSYNGVRDGYTF
CDR3nt: TGTGCCAGCAGTTACAACGGGGTCAGGGATGGCTACACCTTC

d_gene: NA
v_gene: TRBV7-2
abundance: NA
j_gene: TRBJ1-1
CDR3aa: CASSGAGAHTEAFF
CDR3nt: TGTGCCAGCAGCGGCGCAGGCGCTCACACTGAAGCTTTCTTT

d_gene: TRBD1
v_gene: TRBV4-1
abundance: few
j_gene: TRBJ2-3
CDR3aa: CASSLEGTGGTDTQYF
CDR3nt: TGCGCCAGCAGCCTAGAAGGGACAGGGGGCACAGATACGCAGTATTTT

d_gene: NA
v_gene: TRBV6-5
abundance: NA
j_gene: TRBJ1-2
CDR3aa: CACGGNYGYTF
CDR3nt: TGTGCTTGCGGGGGGAACTATGGCTACACCTTC

d_gene: NA
v_gene: TRBV4-2
abundance: NA
j_gene: TRBJ1-2
CDR3aa: CASSQAAGPNYGYTF
CDR3nt: TGTGCCAGCAGCCAAGCGGCAGGGCCTAACTATGGCTACACCTTC

d_gene: TRBD2
v_gene: TRBV5-1
abundance: NA
j_gene: TRBJ2-3
CDR3aa: CASSYLLAGGTDTQYF
CDR3nt: TGCGCCAGCAGCTACCTACTAGCGGGGGGAACAGATACGCAGTATTTT

d_gene: NA
v_gene: TRBV5-4
abundance: NA
j_gene: TRBJ1-1
CDR3aa: CASSPTAGRWNTEAFF
CDR3nt: TGTGCCAGCAGCCCAACGGCAGGCCGCTGGAACACTGAAGCTTTCTTT

d_gene: NA
v_gene: TRBV30
abundance: NA
j_gene: TRBJ1-5
CDR3aa: CAWSVPTEFNQPQHF
CDR3nt: TGTGCCTGGAGTGTACCGACAGAGTTTAATCAGCCCCAGCATTTT

d_gene: NA
v_gene: TRBV6-5
abundance: NA
j_gene: TRBJ2-1
CDR3aa: CASSRALTASNEQFF
CDR3nt: TGTGCCAGCAGCCGGGCCCTAACAGCATCCAATGAGCAGTTCTTC

d_gene: NA
v_gene: TRBV5-1
abundance: NA
j_gene: TRBJ2-2
CDR3aa: CASSLRTDPNTGELFF
CDR3nt: TGCGCCAGCAGCTTAAGGACAGACCCGAACACCGGGGAGCTGTTTTTT

d_gene: NA
v_gene: TRBV2
abundance: NA
j_gene: TRBJ2-7
CDR3aa: CASSYLGGVGEQYF
CDR3nt: TGTGCCAGCAGCTACCTGGGCGGGGTTGGCGAGCAGTACTTC

d_gene: NA
v_gene: TRBV7-9
abundance: once
j_gene: TRBJ2-5
CDR3aa: CASSFGPQETQYF
CDR3nt: TGTGCCAGCAGCTTCGGGCCCCAAGAGACCCAGTACTTC

d_gene: NA
v_gene: TRBV14
abundance: NA
j_gene: TRBJ2-3
CDR3aa: CASSQRVAGTSRDTQYF
CDR3nt: TGTGCCAGCAGCCAACGGGTAGCCGGGACCTCCAGGGATACGCAGTATTTT

d_gene: NA
v_gene: TRBV4-3
abundance: NA
j_gene: TRBJ1-5
CDR3aa: CASSRTLTGNQPQHF
CDR3nt: TGCGCCAGCAGCCGAACGCTAACAGGGAATCAGCCCCAGCATTTT

d_gene: TRBD1
v_gene: TRBV6-6
abundance: NA
j_gene: TRBJ1-2
CDR3aa: CASSPDRGPSGITF
CDR3nt: TGTGCCAGCAGTCCCGACAGGGGGCCTTCGGGAATCACCTTC

d_gene: TRBD1
v_gene: TRBV5-4
abundance: NA
j_gene: TRBJ2-6
CDR3aa: CAFRTGDYSGANVLTF
CDR3nt: TGTGCCTTCCGGACAGGAGATTACTCTGGGGCCAACGTCCTGACTTTC

d_gene: NA
v_gene: TRBV2
abundance: NA
j_gene: TRBJ1-5
CDR3aa: CASREGRYQPQHF
CDR3nt: TGTGCCAGCAGGGAGGGACGGTATCAGCCCCAGCATTTT

d_gene: NA
v_gene: TRBV5-6
abundance: NA
j_gene: TRBJ2-3
CDR3aa: CASSAGTDTQYF
CDR3nt: TGTGCCAGCAGCGCAGGGACAGATACGCAGTATTTT

d_gene: NA
v_gene: TRBV5-1
abundance: NA
j_gene: TRBJ2-1
CDR3aa: CASSLAGAGNGEQFF
CDR3nt: TGCGCCAGCAGCTTGGCCGGGGCAGGGAATGGTGAGCAGTTCTTC

d_gene: TRBD1
v_gene: TRBV30
abundance: NA
j_gene: TRBJ2-7
CDR3aa: CAWSAPGQGHEQYF
CDR3nt: TGTGCCTGGAGTGCTCCTGGACAGGGCCACGAGCAGTACTTC

d_gene: TRBD2
v_gene: TRBV7-2
abundance: NA
j_gene: TRBJ2-3
CDR3aa: CASRPPGLVSDTQYF
CDR3nt: TGTGCCAGCAGGCCGCCGGGACTAGTGTCAGATACGCAGTATTTT

d_gene: NA
v_gene: TRBV28
abundance: NA
j_gene: TRBJ1-6
CDR3aa: CASSPWGGLDSPLHF
CDR3nt: TGTGCCAGCAGTCCTTGGGGGGGGCTCGATTCACCCCTCCACTTT

d_gene: TRBD2
v_gene: TRBV11-2
abundance: NA
j_gene: TRBJ2-2
CDR3aa: CASSSGLAANTGELFF
CDR3nt: TGTGCCAGCAGCTCCGGACTAGCGGCAAACACCGGGGAGCTGTTTTTT

d_gene: TRBD1
v_gene: TRBV5-1
abundance: NA
j_gene: TRBJ2-7
CDR3aa: CASRTGGSSYEQYF
CDR3nt: TGCGCCAGCAGGACAGGGGGTAGCTCCTACGAGCAGTACTTC

d_gene: NA
v_gene: TRBV2
abundance: NA
j_gene: TRBJ2-7
CDR3aa: CASMRTYEQYF
CDR3nt: TGTGCCAGCATGAGGACCTACGAGCAGTACTTC

d_gene: TRBD1
v_gene: TRBV30
abundance: NA
j_gene: TRBJ1-3
CDR3aa: CAWSPRTGEYTIYF
CDR3nt: TGTGCCTGGAGTCCCAGGACAGGGGAATACACCATATATTTT

d_gene: TRBD1
v_gene: TRBV29-1
abundance: few
j_gene: TRBJ2-7
CDR3aa: CSVSTGGYEQYF
CDR3nt: TGCAGCGTTTCGACAGGGGGCTACGAGCAGTACTTC

d_gene: NA
v_gene: TRBV10-3
abundance: NA
j_gene: TRBJ2-7
CDR3aa: CAISDPQGSYEQYF
CDR3nt: TGTGCCATCAGTGATCCCCAGGGGTCCTACGAGCAGTACTTC

d_gene: NA
v_gene: TRBV4-1
abundance: NA
j_gene: TRBJ2-5
CDR3aa: CASSQVSGTAGVETQYF
CDR3nt: TGCGCCAGCAGCCAAGTTAGTGGGACCGCCGGAGTGGAGACCCAGTACTTC